The 19 T cell receptor beta chains given below trace back to one sample, sequenced in a study of tumor-infiltrating lymphocytes in primary liver carcinoma. The researchers produced TCR beta cDNA from about 510 ng total RNA with a constant-region primer. Slightly modified ARM-PCR with three nested multiplex PCR rounds yielded TCR beta libraries. Two initial PCR rounds of about 11 cycles each paired TRBV1-TRBV30 forward primers with a C-beta reverse primer. TCRdb passed the multiplex PCR reads through MiXCR, listing each CDR3 protein once. The table shows about 320,000 distinct CDR3 sequences, with about three fifths occurring only once. Germline DNA was also extracted, while the blood RNA originated from unsorted whole blood. Material: peripheral blood. These receptors were taken from a woman in her 30s with primary liver carcinoma and hepatitis B virus infection.

This clonotype was observed a handful of times. The chain links TRBV28 to TRBJ2-7; 7 positions agree with TRBD1. The length of the CDR3 is 15 residues. Germline lookup yields CDR1 MDHEN and CDR2 SYDVKM. The V segment lost 5 bases and the J segment 0 bases; nucleotides outside the gene matches: 7. CDR3 sequence: CASSPRDRASYEQYF. The CDR3 DNA reads as TGTGCCAGCAGTCCCAGGGACAGAGCCTCCTACGAGCAGTACTTC.

The chain combines TRBV5-1 with TRBJ2-7; the D is unclear. The length of the CDR3 is 15 residues. The germline gives CDR1 SGHRS, CDR2 YFSETQ. V shed 0 bases and J shed 2 bases, with 12 bases lying between them. The CDR3 reads CASSLEFGGTYEQYF. The CDR3, as DNA: TGCGCCAGCAGCTTGGAATTCGGCGGAACCTACGAGCAGTACTTC.

The CDR3 DNA sequence: TGCAGCGTTGTGGGACACACTAATTCACCCCTCCACTTT. It codes for CSVVGHTNSPLHF. J is TRBJ1-6 and V is TRBV29-1; D is possibly TRBD1 (6 bases). Trimming removed 4 bases at V and 6 bases at J, with 10 bases between. The CDR3 loop spans 13 amino acids. Germline lookup yields CDR1 SQVTM and CDR2 ANQGSEA.

This clonotype turned up a few times. This rearrangement joins TRBV28 to TRBJ2-7, with 9 bases that match TRBD2. Germline V gene data show CDR1 as MDHEN and CDR2 as SYDVKM. V lost 5 bases to trimming and J lost 3 bases; unmatched junction nucleotides: 5. The CDR3 covers 14 residues. The chain's CDR3 is CASSVAGAGYEQYF. DNA of the CDR3: TGTGCCAGCAGTGTAGCGGGAGCAGGCTACGAGCAGTACTTC.

This clonotype was counted only a few times. A read error may account for a junction end that differs from germline. V is TRBV6-2 or TRBV6-3 and J is TRBJ2-2, with TRBD1 matching 8 bases. Germline V gene data show CDR1 as MNHEY and CDR2 as SVGEGT. The CDR3 consists of 14 residues. CDR3 sequence reads: CVSSYQGAIWELFF. CDR3 DNA sequence: TGTGTCAGCAGTTATCAGGGGGCGATTTGGGAGCTGTTTTTT.

Comment on this clonotype: Sequence at one end of the junction differs from germline and may be a read error. The genes are TRBV29-1 and TRBJ2-2; D is possibly TRBD2 (5 bases). Germline V gene data show CDR1 as SQVTM and CDR2 as ANQGSEA. The CDR3 loop spans 12 amino acids. In nucleotides, the CDR3 is TGTAGCGTTAAGGAGGATACCGGGGAGCTGTTTTTT. Its protein is CSVKEDTGELFF.

This clonotype occurred many times. V usage is TRBV6-2 or TRBV6-3 and J usage is TRBJ2-7; TRBD2 aligns across 10 bases. The J segment lost 2 bases and the V segment lost 10 bases, leaving 5 bases of the junction unmatched. Looked up from germline, CDR1 is MNHEY and CDR2 is SVGEGT. The CDR3 runs to 13 residues. DNA of the CDR3: TGTGCCACCTTAGCGGGAGGACCCTACGAGCAGTACTTC. As protein: CATLAGGPYEQYF.

This clonotype occurred a few times. The chain joins TRBV14 to TRBJ1-6; no reliable D call. The CDR3 runs to 13 residues. Per germline, CDR1 SGHDN and CDR2 FVKESK. The V end lost 2 bases, the J end lost 5 bases, and 4 bases lay between the germline ends. In nucleotides, the CDR3 is TGTGCCAGCAGCCAAACTAATAATTCACCCCTCCACTTT. Protein sequence: CASSQTNNSPLHF. Full variable domain (outside the CDR3, taken from reference TRBV14 and TRBJ1-6): EAGVTQFPSHSVIEKGQTVTLRCDPISGHDNLYWYRRVMGKEIKFLLHFVKESKQDESGMPNNRFLAERTGGTYSTLKVQPAELEDSGVYFCASSQTNNSPLHFGNGTRLTVT.

V gene TRBV2 combines with J gene TRBJ2-5; 7 bases are a match to TRBD1. The CDR3 totals 15 residues. Germline values: CDR1 SNHLY, CDR2 FYNNEI. Trimming at V came to 8 bases and at J to 3 bases, leaving 12 bases not matched to a gene. The CDR3 nucleotides read TGTGCCAGCCGAAAACAGGGGACCAGGGAAGAGACCCAGTACTTC. Protein product: CASRKQGTREETQYF.

This clonotype was counted many times. The V gene is TRBV12-3 or TRBV12-4, the J gene TRBJ2-7; 7 bases line up with TRBD1. CDR3 length equals 13 residues. V gave up 6 bases and J gave up 1 base; unmatched junction bases: 3. The CDR3 sequence is CASRPGQSYEQYF. CDR3 DNA: TGTGCCAGCAGACCGGGACAGTCCTACGAGCAGTACTTC.

J is TRBJ2-7 and V is TRBV6-5; possible D gene TRBD1, 6 bases. CDR3 size: 12 residues. Germline V gene lookup returns CDR1 MNHEY and CDR2 SVGAGI. Deletions cut 6 bases from V and 5 bases from J, with 11 bases between. The CDR3 here is CASRAGAHEQYF. As DNA, the CDR3 is TGTGCCAGCAGGGCAGGGGCCCACGAGCAGTACTTC.

Concerning this clonotype: This may be a read error: a much more frequent sequence differs by one nucleotide. The CDR3 loop reads CASSLVWGGSESGELFF. CDR3 coding DNA: TGTGCCAGCAGTTTAGTGTGGGGGGGATCGGAAAGCGGGGAGCTGTTTTTT. The chain links TRBV12-3 or TRBV12-4 to TRBJ2-2; 7 nucleotides line up with TRBD2. The CDR3 consists of 17 residues. The J segment lost 7 bases and the V segment lost 1 base, leaving 12 bases of the junction unmatched.

With respect to this clonotype: At one boundary the junction diverges from the germline segment, which might be a read error. The V and J genes are TRBV11-2 and TRBJ2-1; weak D call: TRBD1 (6 bases). CDR1 SGHAT and CDR2 FQNNGV come from the germline V gene. This CDR3 comprises 14 residues. The CDR3 sequence: CASGLVTIGTLQFF. The CDR3, as DNA: TGTGCCAGCGGCTTAGTGACTATCGGGACACTCCAGTTCTTC.

Comments on this clonotype: Compared with germline, one end of the junction differs, possibly owing to a read error. The rearrangement links TRBV11-2 to TRBJ2-2; D possibly corresponds to TRBD2 (6 bases). The CDR3 loop spans 22 amino acids. The V gene's germline CDR1 is SGHAT and CDR2 FQNNGV. CDR3 sequence (DNA): TGTGCCAGCAGCTTCCCCCCCGGACGGGCTAGCTGGGGACTCAAGAACACTGGGGAGCTGTTTTTT. Its protein is CASSFPPGRASWGLKNTGELFF.

On this clonotype: A much larger clone differs by one base, so this may be a read error. The V and J genes are TRBV4-1 and TRBJ2-7; 12 positions match TRBD2. In germline, CDR1 is MGHRA, CDR2 YSYEKL. V was clipped by 4 bases and J by 5 bases; unmatched bases: 6. This CDR3 region has 15 residues. The CDR3 nucleotides are TGCGCCAGCAGCCTCAGACTAGCGGGAGCCCACGAGCAGTACTTC. It specifies CASSLRLAGAHEQYF.

On this clonotype itself: This is likely a read error, given that the CDR3 carries no conserved phenylalanine or tryptophan at its end. The chain uses TRBV13 and TRBJ2-7, with 10 bases aligning to TRBD2. CDR3 length equals 16 residues. Germline V gives CDR1 PRHDT, CDR2 FYEKMQ (reference sequence). J was trimmed by 1 base and V by 4 bases; bases with no gene match: 7. CDR3 sequence reads: CASSYRGLADSYEQYL. CDR3 DNA: TGTGCCAGCAGCTACCGTGGACTAGCGGATTCCTACGAGCAGTACCTC.

The CDR3 here is CASTNRDWDGYTF. The CDR3 DNA reads as TGTGCCAGCACTAACCGGGACTGGGATGGCTACACCTTC. The chain is built from TRBV28 and TRBJ1-2; D perhaps matches TRBD1 (5 bases). Germline V gene lookup returns CDR1 MDHEN and CDR2 SYDVKM. This CDR3 spans 13 amino acids. The V end was cut by 7 bases, the J end by 6 bases, with 15 bases between.

On this clonotype: A much bigger clone sits one base away, suggesting this may be a read error. V usage is TRBV12-3 or TRBV12-4 and J usage is TRBJ2-5; TRBD1 matches at 8 bases. The CDR3 totals 15 residues. V was clipped by 6 bases and J by 5 bases; unmatched bases: 11. The CDR3 loop is CASSLQPRGPETQYF. CDR3 in DNA: TGTGCCAGCAGCCTCCAACCCAGGGGGCCGGAGACCCAGTACTTC.

This clonotype was seen at least ten times. This chain uses TRBV12-3 or TRBV12-4 with TRBJ2-5; D is unresolved. The CDR3 is made up of 12 amino acids. With 4 bases removed from V and 5 bases from J, the gap between germline ends came to 8 bases. DNA of the CDR3: TGTGCCAGCAGTTCCCAGTTGGAGACCCAGTACTTC. Translating gives CASSSQLETQYF.